The table lists the clone carrying this T cell receptor (beta chain) with many counts. Antigen unknown. The source of the sample is a study of human T cells and chemical hapten exposure. Overall study: The study traced per-sample TCR yield variation mainly to small differences in pooled library volumes. Study-level points and caveats: With DPC sensitization, TCRs exceeding 1 in 1000 frequency showed no change.

Time point reported: patch test 1, 2 weeks after DPC sensitization. Regarding treatment: therapeutic diphenylcyclopropenone sensitization with weekly scalp DPC. The authors extracted total RNA from unfractionated whole blood. The germline V gene has CDR1 MGHRA and CDR2 YSYEKL. This CDR3 spans 15 amino acids. Trimming took 1 base from V and 0 from J, leaving 7 bases between them. TCRdb independently ran MiXCR on the RACE reads; one entry per CDR3 protein. The sample carries a few hundred thousand distinct CDR3 sequences, more than 4.5% recorded once. This TCR was recovered from a woman between 45 and 60 years old with alopecia areata. Some clones in this sample may be carry-over from other donors' samples. This specimen consisted of whole blood, obtained in connection with sensitization to the hapten diphenylcyclopropenone (DPC). This chain joins TRBV4-1 and TRBJ1-3; D is uncertain. CDR3 sequence (DNA): TGCGCCAGCAGCCAAGTGCCCCTCTCTGGAAACACCATATATTTT. It specifies CASSQVPLSGNTIYF.